This T cell receptor (beta chain) was observed in a study of graft-versus-host responses after intestinal transplantation. Study at large: Every recipient underwent anti-thymocyte globulin induction, then tacrolimus and steroids for three to four years.

This CDR3 spans 11 amino acids. Germline V gene lookup returns CDR1 MGHRA and CDR2 YSYEKL. V was trimmed by 1 base and J by 15 bases, leaving 10 bases between them. Details on this clone: Its antigen is unknown.

Generated by immunoSEQ multiplex PCR, the TCRdb table keeps only in-frame clones and is missing some. The sample holds over 75,000 clones, about 87% seen once. This TCR was recovered from a human donor who was the organ donor for an intestinal transplant. The V and J genes are TRBV4-1 and TRBJ2-1; D possibly corresponds to TRBD1 (6 bases). The starting material was unstimulated CD4+ T cells sorted from spleen or lymph node cells, obtained before transplant. The CDR3 coding sequence is TGCGCCAGCAGCCAAGGACAGGACCCGTTCTTC. Encoded protein: CASSQGQDPFF.